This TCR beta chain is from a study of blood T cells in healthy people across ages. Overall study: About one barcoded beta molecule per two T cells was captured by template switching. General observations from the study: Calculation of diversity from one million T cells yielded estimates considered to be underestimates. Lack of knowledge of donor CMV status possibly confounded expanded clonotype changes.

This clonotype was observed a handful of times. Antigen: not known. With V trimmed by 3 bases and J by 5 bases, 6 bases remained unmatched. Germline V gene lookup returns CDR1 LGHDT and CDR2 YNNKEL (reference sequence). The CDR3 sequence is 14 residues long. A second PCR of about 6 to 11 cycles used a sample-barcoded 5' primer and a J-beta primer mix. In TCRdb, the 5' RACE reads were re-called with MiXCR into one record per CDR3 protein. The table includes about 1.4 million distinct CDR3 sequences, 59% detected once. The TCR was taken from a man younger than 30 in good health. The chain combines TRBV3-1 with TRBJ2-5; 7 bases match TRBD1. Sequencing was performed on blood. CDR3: CASSHTGVGETQYF. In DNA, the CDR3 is TGTGCCAGCAGCCATACAGGGGTGGGGGAGACCCAGTACTTC.